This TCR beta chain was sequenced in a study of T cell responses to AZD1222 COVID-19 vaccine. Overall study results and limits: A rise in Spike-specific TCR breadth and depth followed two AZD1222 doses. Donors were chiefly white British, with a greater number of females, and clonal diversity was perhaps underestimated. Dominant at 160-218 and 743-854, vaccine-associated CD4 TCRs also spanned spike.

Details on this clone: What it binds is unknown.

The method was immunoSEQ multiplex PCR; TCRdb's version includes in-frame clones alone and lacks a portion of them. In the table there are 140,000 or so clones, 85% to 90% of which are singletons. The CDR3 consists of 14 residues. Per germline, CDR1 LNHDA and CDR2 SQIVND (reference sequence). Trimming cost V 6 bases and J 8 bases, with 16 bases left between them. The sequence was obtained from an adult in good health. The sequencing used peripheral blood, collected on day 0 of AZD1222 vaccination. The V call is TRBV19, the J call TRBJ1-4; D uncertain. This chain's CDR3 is CASRDGGPREKLFF. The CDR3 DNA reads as TGTGCCAGTAGGGACGGCGGGCCGCGGGAAAAACTGTTTTTT.